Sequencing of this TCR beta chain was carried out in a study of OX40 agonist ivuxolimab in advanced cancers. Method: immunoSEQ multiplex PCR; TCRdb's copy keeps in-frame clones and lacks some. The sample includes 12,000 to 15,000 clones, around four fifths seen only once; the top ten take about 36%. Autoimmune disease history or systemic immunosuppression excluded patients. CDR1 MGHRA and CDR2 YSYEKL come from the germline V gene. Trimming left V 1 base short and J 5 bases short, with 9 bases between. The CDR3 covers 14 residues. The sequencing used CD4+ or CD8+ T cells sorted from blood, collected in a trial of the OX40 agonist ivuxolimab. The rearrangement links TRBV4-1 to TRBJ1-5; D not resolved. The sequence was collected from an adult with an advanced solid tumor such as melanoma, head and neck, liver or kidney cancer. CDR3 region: CASSQVAGDQPQHF. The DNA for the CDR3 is TGCGCCAGCAGCCAAGTCGCCGGGGATCAGCCCCAGCATTTT.